This TCR beta chain appears in the sequencing data of a study of post-analysis software for immune sequencing data. Study summary: Relapsing-remitting, secondary progressive and progressive-relapsing courses of multiple sclerosis were included. The study's findings and limits: Samples from a shared batch, those prepared together, strongly co-clustered by F measure. TRBV5-6, TRBV5-1 and TRBV20-1 were among about 5 TRBV segments more frequent in patients than controls.

CDR3 length: 15 amino acids. Between the trimmed V and J ends, which lost 5 bases and 3 bases, there was a span of 17 bases. Germline V gives CDR1 MNHEY, CDR2 SMNVEV (reference sequence). The table lists this clonotype with a few counts. The antigen is not known. Included in the TCR beta cDNA libraries were unique molecular identifiers. Yield was 500,000 or so cDNA molecules from approximately 0.95 to 9.8 million T cells. MiXCR, run by TCRdb on the PCR reads, gives a single entry per CDR3 protein. Of 650,000 to 850,000 distinct CDR3 sequences in the sample, 40% to 55% were seen once. The chain joins TRBV27 to TRBJ2-7; D may correspond to TRBD1 or TRBD2 (6 bases each). Sequencing was performed on blood. The TCR sequence derives from a girl between 5 and 17 years old with multiple sclerosis. The CDR3 DNA sequence: TGTGCCAGCAGTACGTCCAGGGGACTGGGCTACGAGCAGTACTTC. This sequence encodes CASSTSRGLGYEQYF.